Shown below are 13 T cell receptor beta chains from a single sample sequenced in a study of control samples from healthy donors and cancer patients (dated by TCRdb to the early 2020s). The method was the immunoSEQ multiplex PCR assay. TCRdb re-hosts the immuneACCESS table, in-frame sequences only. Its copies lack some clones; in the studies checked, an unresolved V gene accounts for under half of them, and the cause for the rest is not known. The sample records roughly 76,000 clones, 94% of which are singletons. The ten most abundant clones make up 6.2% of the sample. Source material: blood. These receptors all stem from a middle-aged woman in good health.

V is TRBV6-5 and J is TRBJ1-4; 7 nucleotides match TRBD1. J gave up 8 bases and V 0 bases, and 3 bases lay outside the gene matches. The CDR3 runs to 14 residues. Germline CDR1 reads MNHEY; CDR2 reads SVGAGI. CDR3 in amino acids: CASSYSTGREKLFF. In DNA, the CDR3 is TGTGCCAGCAGTTACTCGACAGGGAGGGAAAAACTGTTTTTT.

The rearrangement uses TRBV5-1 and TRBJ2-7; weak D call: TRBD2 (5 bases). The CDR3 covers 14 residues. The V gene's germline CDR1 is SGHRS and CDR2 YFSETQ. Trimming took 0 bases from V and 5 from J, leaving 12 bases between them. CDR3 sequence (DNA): TGCGCCAGCAGCTTGGCAACGGGGATGGACGAGCAGTACTTC. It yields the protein CASSLATGMDEQYF.

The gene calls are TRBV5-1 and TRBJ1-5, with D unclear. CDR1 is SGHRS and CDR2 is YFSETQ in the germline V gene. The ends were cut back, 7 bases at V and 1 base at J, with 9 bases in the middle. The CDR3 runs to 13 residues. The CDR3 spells CASAVGSNQPQHF. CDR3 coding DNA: TGCGCCAGCGCTGTGGGGAGCAATCAGCCCCAGCATTTT.

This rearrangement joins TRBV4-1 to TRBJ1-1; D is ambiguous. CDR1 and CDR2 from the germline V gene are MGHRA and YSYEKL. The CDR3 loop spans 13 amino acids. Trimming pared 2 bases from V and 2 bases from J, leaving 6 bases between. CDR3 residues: CASSQPLNTEAFF. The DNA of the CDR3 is TGCGCCAGCAGCCAACCTCTAAACACTGAAGCTTTCTTT.

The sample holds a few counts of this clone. In DNA form, the CDR3 reads TGTGCCAGTCGTGACGACGGTAACTATGGCTACACCTTC. Residues: CASRDDGNYGYTF. The V and J genes are TRBV2 and TRBJ1-2, with D hard to call. The CDR3 contains 13 residues. Trimming took off 9 bases at V and 1 base at J, with 12 bases between the two ends. The germline V gene has CDR1 SNHLY and CDR2 FYNNEI.

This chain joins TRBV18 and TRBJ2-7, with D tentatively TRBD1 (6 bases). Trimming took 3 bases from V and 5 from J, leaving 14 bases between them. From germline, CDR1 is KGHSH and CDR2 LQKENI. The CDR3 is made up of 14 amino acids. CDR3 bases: TGTGCCAGCTCACCTTGGGGGCTCCCCCACGAGCAGTACTTC. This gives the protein CASSPWGLPHEQYF.

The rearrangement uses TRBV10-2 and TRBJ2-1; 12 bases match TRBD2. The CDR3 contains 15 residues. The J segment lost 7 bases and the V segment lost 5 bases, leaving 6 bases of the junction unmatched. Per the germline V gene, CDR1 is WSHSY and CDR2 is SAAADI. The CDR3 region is CASSISSGRANEQFF. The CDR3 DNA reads TGCGCCAGCAGTATCTCTAGCGGGAGGGCGAATGAGCAGTTCTTC.

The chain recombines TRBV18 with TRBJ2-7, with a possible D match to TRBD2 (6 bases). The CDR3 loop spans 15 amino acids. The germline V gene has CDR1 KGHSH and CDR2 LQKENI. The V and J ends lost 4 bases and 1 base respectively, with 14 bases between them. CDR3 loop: CASSRLPGDSYEQYF. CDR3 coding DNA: TGTGCCAGCTCACGCCTACCGGGAGATTCCTACGAGCAGTACTTC.

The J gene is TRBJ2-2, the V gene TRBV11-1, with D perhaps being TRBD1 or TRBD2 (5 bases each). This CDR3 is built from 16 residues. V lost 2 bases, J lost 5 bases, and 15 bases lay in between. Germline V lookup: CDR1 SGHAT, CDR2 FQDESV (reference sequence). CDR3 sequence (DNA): TGTGCCAGCAGCTTATTTCAAGGGGAGAGGACCGGGGAGCTGTTTTTT. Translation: CASSLFQGERTGELFF.

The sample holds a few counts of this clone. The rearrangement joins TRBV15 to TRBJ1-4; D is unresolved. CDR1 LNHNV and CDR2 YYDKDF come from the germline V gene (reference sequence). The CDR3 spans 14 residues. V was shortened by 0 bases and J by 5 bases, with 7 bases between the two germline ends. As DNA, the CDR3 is TGTGCCACCAGCAGAGATCGGAAGAATGAAAAACTGTTTTTT. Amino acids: CATSRDRKNEKLFF.

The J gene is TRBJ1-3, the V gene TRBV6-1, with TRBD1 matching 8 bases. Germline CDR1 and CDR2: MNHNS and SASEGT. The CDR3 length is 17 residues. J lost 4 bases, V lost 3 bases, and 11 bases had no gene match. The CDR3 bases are TGTGCCAGCAGTGAGGGGAGCAGGGGGCGGTGGGGAAACACCATATATTTT. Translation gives CASSEGSRGRWGNTIYF.

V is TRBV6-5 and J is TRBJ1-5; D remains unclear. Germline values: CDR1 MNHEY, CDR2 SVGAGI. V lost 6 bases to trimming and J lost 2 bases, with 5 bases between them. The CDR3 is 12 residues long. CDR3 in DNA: TGTGCCAGCAGGGCAGGCAATCAGCCCCAGCATTTT. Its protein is CASRAGNQPQHF.

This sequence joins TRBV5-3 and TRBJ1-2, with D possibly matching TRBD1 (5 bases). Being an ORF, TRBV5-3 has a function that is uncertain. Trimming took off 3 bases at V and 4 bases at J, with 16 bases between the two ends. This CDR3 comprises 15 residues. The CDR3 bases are TGTGCCAGAAGCTGGGGGGAAGGCACCTTCTATGGCTACACCTTC. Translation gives CARSWGEGTFYGYTF.